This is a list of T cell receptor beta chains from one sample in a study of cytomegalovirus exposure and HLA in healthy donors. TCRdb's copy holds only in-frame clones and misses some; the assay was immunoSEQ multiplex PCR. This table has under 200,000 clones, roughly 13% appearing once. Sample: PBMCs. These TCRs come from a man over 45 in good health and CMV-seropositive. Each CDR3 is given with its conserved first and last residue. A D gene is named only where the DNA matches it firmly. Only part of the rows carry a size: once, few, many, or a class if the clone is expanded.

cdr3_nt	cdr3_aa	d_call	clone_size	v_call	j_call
TGTGCCAGCAGCCCGAGGGGAGGCGATGAGCAGTTCTTC	CASSPRGGDEQFF	NA	few	TRBV7-2	TRBJ2-1
TGTGCCAGCACTACGGCCGGACAGGATGGCTACACCTTC	CASTTAGQDGYTF	TRBD1	NA	TRBV6-1	TRBJ1-2
TGTGCCAGCCGTCGGGACAGACAAACTGGAAACACCATATATTTT	CASRRDRQTGNTIYF	TRBD1	few	TRBV2	TRBJ1-3
TGTGCCAGCCGGGGAGGGGAGACCCAGTACTTC	CASRGGETQYF	TRBD2	NA	TRBV2	TRBJ2-5
TGTGCCAGCAGTGAATATGAAGGGGTGGTCAATCAGCCCCAGCATTTT	CASSEYEGVVNQPQHF	NA	NA	TRBV25-1	TRBJ1-5
TGTGCCAGCGGAAAATGGACAGGGTATGGCTACACCTTC	CASGKWTGYGYTF	TRBD1	few	TRBV6-5	TRBJ1-2
TGTGCCAGCAGCCAAGCCAGTGAGCAGTACTTC	CASSQASEQYF	NA	few	TRBV4-2	TRBJ2-7
TGTGCCAGCAGTCTCGGTTTTTTGAACACTGAAGCTTTCTTT	CASSLGFLNTEAFF	NA	few	TRBV28	TRBJ1-1
TGTGCCAGCAGCTCACTATCGAACGGTTTTTCACCCCTCCACTTT	CASSSLSNGFSPLHF	NA	NA	TRBV7-2	TRBJ1-6
TGTGCCAGCAGCTTAGTTGACAGGGGCCAATACTCTGGAAACACCATATATTTT	CASSLVDRGQYSGNTIYF	TRBD1	few	TRBV7-9	TRBJ1-3
TGTGCCAGCAGTCGCTTGACTAGCTCGAAGGCGGATACGCAGTATTTT	CASSRLTSSKADTQYF	TRBD2	few	TRBV11-2	TRBJ2-3
TGCAGCGCAGGACAGGCGGCCTACGAGCAGTACTTC	CSAGQAAYEQYF	TRBD1	NA	TRBV29-1	TRBJ2-7
TGTGCCAGCAGTTTAGGAGGGACCAGCACTGAAGCTTTCTTT	CASSLGGTSTEAFF	NA	few	TRBV27	TRBJ1-1
TGTGCCAGCAGCCACCGATTAGCGGGGGCCACGAACACCGGGGAGCTGTTTTTT	CASSHRLAGATNTGELFF	TRBD2	few	TRBV14	TRBJ2-2
TGTGCCATCAAGCGGGGGGACAATGAGCAGTTCTTC	CAIKRGDNEQFF	TRBD2	NA	TRBV10-3	TRBJ2-1
TGTGCCAGCAGCTCTACGAGGGCCACGGGATCACCCCTCCACTTT	CASSSTRATGSPLHF	NA	few	TRBV7-2	TRBJ1-6
TGCGCCAGCAGCTTGGACAGTTCTGCGGGGGGTTCACCCCTCCACTTT	CASSLDSSAGGSPLHF	NA	few	TRBV5-1	TRBJ1-6
TGCGCCAGCAGCCTAGACGGTCCGTGGGGCTACACCTTC	CASSLDGPWGYTF	NA	few	TRBV5-1	TRBJ1-2
TGTGCCAGCAGCTTAGCGGTCGGGGTAGATACGCAGTATTTT	CASSLAVGVDTQYF	NA	few	TRBV7-9	TRBJ2-3
TGCGCCAGCAGAGTGGCCTGCGGACAGGGGGCGTTTCGGGATTCTGGCTACACCTTC	CASRVACGQGAFRDSGYTF	TRBD1	few	TRBV10-2	TRBJ1-2
TGCAGCGTTCAGGAAAATAGCAATCAGCCCCAGCATTTT	CSVQENSNQPQHF	NA	few	TRBV29-1	TRBJ1-5
TGTGCCACCAGCAGAGGGGACATGCTCTCTGGAAACACCATATATTTT	CATSRGDMLSGNTIYF	NA	few	TRBV15	TRBJ1-3
TGTGCCAGTAGTGTTGACAGGGCGAGGGATCAGCCCCAGCATTTT	CASSVDRARDQPQHF	TRBD1	NA	TRBV19	TRBJ1-5
TGTGCTATGGGCGAGAACACTGAAGCTTTCTTT	CAMGENTEAFF	NA	NA	TRBV25-1	TRBJ1-1
TGTGCCAGCAGCGGAGGGGTCTCCTATAATTCACCCCTCCACTTT	CASSGGVSYNSPLHF	NA	few	TRBV6-6	TRBJ1-6
TGTGCCAGCAGTTACAACCCCGAGTACTATGGCTACACCTTC	CASSYNPEYYGYTF	NA	few	TRBV6-5	TRBJ1-2
TGTGCCAGCAGCCCCGGACAGGGGGTAGCCAAAAACATTCAGTACTTC	CASSPGQGVAKNIQYF	TRBD1	few	TRBV11-3	TRBJ2-4
TGCGCCAGCAGTGAGGTAGGGGTCCATCAGCCCCAGCATTTT	CASSEVGVHQPQHF	NA	NA	TRBV10-2	TRBJ1-5
TGCAGCGTTGGAATCAGGGATAGGCTCGAGCAGTACTTC	CSVGIRDRLEQYF	NA	NA	TRBV29-1	TRBJ2-7
TGTGCCATCACGGAACAGGAGAACACTGAAGCTTTCTTT	CAITEQENTEAFF	NA	few	TRBV10-3	TRBJ1-1
TGCAGCGCCTTCCGGAGACAGGTGAACACTGAAGCTTTCTTT	CSAFRRQVNTEAFF	NA	NA	TRBV29-1	TRBJ1-1
TGTGCCAGCAGTTCCCCAGGGGACGCTAACTATGGCTACACCTTC	CASSSPGDANYGYTF	NA	NA	TRBV28	TRBJ1-2
TGTGCCAGCAGCGGTGGGGGAGGGGGAAGGAACACTGAAGCTTTCTTT	CASSGGGGGRNTEAFF	NA	NA	TRBV5-4	TRBJ1-1
TGTGCCAGCAGCCCCACCGGGACAGGTGACAATCAGCCCCAGCATTTT	CASSPTGTGDNQPQHF	TRBD1	few	TRBV11-1	TRBJ1-5
TGTGCCAGCAGCAGCGACGCAGATACGCAGTATTTT	CASSSDADTQYF	NA	NA	TRBV7-2	TRBJ2-3
TGTGCCACCAGCAGAGAGGTGGCAGGGGATGGCTACACCTTC	CATSREVAGDGYTF	NA	NA	TRBV15	TRBJ1-2
TGTGCCAGTAGTATCGCGCAGGGGGCGAAAGAGCAGTACTTC	CASSIAQGAKEQYF	TRBD1	once	TRBV19	TRBJ2-7
TGCGCCAGCTCCCGTTGGGCAGGTCAGCCCCAGCATTTT	CASSRWAGQPQHF	NA	NA	TRBV4-3	TRBJ1-5
TGTGCCAGCTCACCACCGGGGGCGAACACTGAAGCTTTCTTT	CASSPPGANTEAFF	NA	NA	TRBV18	TRBJ1-1
TGTGCCAGCAGTCCCTTTGCCGGGGGCACCGGGGAGCTGTTTTTT	CASSPFAGGTGELFF	NA	NA	TRBV6-6	TRBJ2-2